The sequence of this T cell receptor (beta chain) was determined in a study of T cell responses to AZD1222 COVID-19 vaccine. Findings of the study overall: Researchers took repertoire samples only after the peak T cell response had come. Baseline serology detected seropositivity in only six or seven AZD1222 recipients. Nearly half of the spike-specific TCRs reportedly recognize variant regions that carry no mutations.

This clone appeared once. Its target is unknown. Produced via immunoSEQ multiplex PCR; TCRdb's table is partial and in-frame only. The sample yields about 76,000 clones, over 60% seen once. The clonotype comes from an adult who received the MenACWY meningococcal vaccine as a control. The input for sequencing was peripheral blood, taken 28 days after the second dose of the MenACWY control vaccine.

The CDR3 is CASSLVGTGKLEQYF. CDR3 DNA: TGTGCCAGCAGTTTAGTTGGGACAGGGAAACTCGAGCAGTACTTC. The J gene is TRBJ2-7, the V gene TRBV28, with 9 positions matching TRBD1. With V trimmed by 2 bases and J by 6 bases, 8 bases remained unmatched. Germline CDR1 reads MDHEN; CDR2 reads SYDVKM. This CDR3 has 15 residues.